This TCR beta chain is from a study of human T cells and chemical hapten exposure. Study-wide results and caveats: Significantly more large CDR3 similarity clusters were formed by expanded TCRs than by controls.

Original analysis: A per-sample median of roughly 96,000 TCRs was observed, with a range of roughly 20,000 to 690,600. In TCRdb, the RACE reads were re-called with MiXCR into one record per CDR3 protein. In this record, the V and J calls reflect TCRdb's handling and not the investigators' own analysis. The data contain 280,000 or so distinct CDR3 sequences, roughly 7.7% of them singletons. Worth noting for this clonotype: Its cognate antigen is unknown.

Time point indicated: pre-sensitization, week 0. Treatment given: therapeutic diphenylcyclopropenone sensitization with weekly scalp DPC. V lost 4 bases, J lost 3 bases, and 9 bases lay in between. The CDR3 spans 13 residues. Germline values: CDR1 SGHNT, CDR2 YENEEA. The chain uses TRBV11-3 and TRBJ1-1; D gene uncertain. The sample here was whole blood, taken in connection with sensitization to the hapten diphenylcyclopropenone (DPC). This TCR derives from a young man with alopecia areata. Some clones in this sample may be carry-over from other donors' samples. CDR3 DNA: TGTGCCAGCAGCTCGGACTACGACACTGAAGCTTTCTTT. As protein: CASSSDYDTEAFF.